The 30 T cell receptor beta chains below were found in one sample sequenced in a study of T cell responses to AZD1222 COVID-19 vaccine. Produced via immunoSEQ multiplex PCR; TCRdb's table is partial and in-frame only. The table has about 110,000 clones, approximately 90% seen once. Sequenced material: peripheral blood, taken 28 days after the second AZD1222 dose. Source of these receptors: an adult who received the AZD1222 COVID-19 vaccine.

This chain joins TRBV28 and TRBJ2-1, with 8 bases that match TRBD1. The CDR3 totals 15 residues. Germline trimming cut 4 bases from V and 5 bases from J; bases unmatched to any gene: 7. Looked up from germline, CDR1 is MDHEN and CDR2 is SYDVKM. CDR3 DNA: TGTGCCAGCAGTTCAGGGGGCGCCACTGACAATGAGCAGTTCTTC. This sequence encodes CASSSGGATDNEQFF.

The chain uses TRBV3-1 (or the pseudogene TRBV3-2) and TRBJ2-5; D perhaps matches TRBD1 (5 bases). The CDR3 runs 14 residues. Deletions cut 5 bases from V and 7 bases from J, with 17 bases between. CDR1 is LGHDT, CDR2 YNNKEL, per germline (reference sequence). For the CDR3, the DNA is TGTGCCAGCAGCGAAGGGGTGAGATCAGGGACCCAGTACTTC. This encodes CASSEGVRSGTQYF.

The chain employs TRBV18 and TRBJ1-6; 7 bases map to TRBD1. V was clipped by 8 bases and J by 5 bases; unmatched bases: 3. Germline V CDR1 and CDR2: KGHSH, LQKENI. The CDR3 sequence is 13 residues long. The CDR3 region is CASRGTDNSPLHF. CDR3 bases: TGTGCCAGCCGCGGGACAGATAATTCACCCCTCCACTTT.

The chain recombines TRBV28 with TRBJ2-3; 11 bases agree with TRBD1. This CDR3 has 16 residues. V gave up 4 bases and J gave up 4 bases; unmatched junction bases: 7. The germline gives CDR1 MDHEN, CDR2 SYDVKM. The CDR3 DNA is TGTGCCAGCAGTTCTCGGGACAGGGGGGTTTCAGATACGCAGTATTTT. Amino acids: CASSSRDRGVSDTQYF.

The rearrangement joins TRBV4-2 to TRBJ1-1; D unclear. Trimming left V 1 base short and J 1 base short, with 7 bases between. CDR3 size: 14 residues. Looked up from germline, CDR1 is LGHNA and CDR2 is YNFKEQ. Here the CDR3 DNA reads TGTGCCAGCAGCCAAGTTGACCCGAACACTGAAGCTTTCTTT. This sequence encodes CASSQVDPNTEAFF.

Only one count was recorded for this clone. The J gene is TRBJ2-7, the V gene TRBV20-1, with D hard to call. Germline V gives CDR1 DFQATT, CDR2 SNEGSKA (reference sequence). V lost 3 bases and J 1 base, leaving 10 bases between the germline ends. The CDR3 spans 13 residues. CDR3 DNA: TGCAGTGCTAGTGGCAGTGATTCCTACGAGCAGTACTTC. It encodes CSASGSDSYEQYF.

V usage is TRBV13 and J usage is TRBJ2-7; weak D call: TRBD1 (5 bases). V lost 2 bases to trimming and J lost 2 bases, with 10 bases between them. Germline V lookup: CDR1 PRHDT, CDR2 FYEKMQ (reference sequence). This CDR3 has 14 residues. CDR3 coding DNA: TGTGCCAGCAGCTTAAGTCAGGGTACCTACGAGCAGTACTTC. This translates into CASSLSQGTYEQYF.

The rearrangement joins TRBV29-1 to TRBJ1-3; TRBD1 matches at 7 bases. The V gene's germline CDR1 is SQVTM and CDR2 ANQGSEA. The V segment lost 7 bases and the J segment 6 bases; nucleotides outside the gene matches: 9. The CDR3 contains 13 residues. The CDR3: CSASQGGSNTIYF. In nucleotides, the CDR3 is TGCAGCGCCTCCCAGGGGGGGTCAAACACCATATATTTT.

This chain links TRBV4-2 with TRBJ2-7; 10 nucleotides agree with TRBD2. V trimming: 0 bases; J trimming: 6 bases; junction bases outside the gene matches: 14. The CDR3 covers 18 residues. Germline values: CDR1 LGHNA, CDR2 YNFKEQ. CDR3 nucleotides: TGTGCCAGCAGCCAAGATCTAGCGGGGGACACTAATTCACTCGAGCAGTACTTC. Protein sequence: CASSQDLAGDTNSLEQYF.

This chain joins TRBV19 and TRBJ1-1; D gene unclear. CDR1 LNHDA and CDR2 SQIVND come from the germline V gene (reference sequence). Trimming left V 8 bases short and J 0 bases short, with 13 bases between. The CDR3 consists of 14 residues. The CDR3 is CASFKVLLNTEAFF. Written as DNA, the CDR3 is TGTGCCAGTTTCAAGGTTTTGCTGAACACTGAAGCTTTCTTT.

The chain has TRBV29-1 and TRBJ2-7; 9 bases map to TRBD2. The germline V gene encodes CDR1 SQVTM and CDR2 ANQGSEA. V shed 4 bases, J shed 5 bases, and the junction held 12 bases outside the gene matches. CDR3 size: 15 residues. CDR3 nucleotides: TGCAGCGTTGTTACTAGCGGGCCCCAGACGGACGAGCAGTACTTC. Protein sequence: CSVVTSGPQTDEQYF.

The chain links TRBV30 to TRBJ1-1, with 8 bases aligning to TRBD1. Per the germline V gene, CDR1 is GTSNPN and CDR2 is SVGIG (reference sequence). The trim removed 3 bases at V and 7 bases at J, leaving 7 bases unmatched. There are 13 residues in the CDR3. The CDR3 sequence is CAWSRQGIFEAFF. CDR3 sequence (DNA): TGTGCCTGGAGCCGACAGGGGATTTTTGAAGCTTTCTTT.

The J gene is TRBJ2-2, the V gene TRBV5-4; D ambiguous. V was shortened by 3 bases and J by 3 bases, with 12 bases between the two germline ends. Per germline, CDR1 SGHNT and CDR2 YYREEE (reference sequence). The CDR3 is made up of 15 amino acids. The CDR3 sequence is CASSSGWGHTGELFF. CDR3 sequence (DNA): TGTGCCAGCAGCTCAGGATGGGGTCACACCGGGGAGCTGTTTTTT.

This clone appeared a single time. V gene TRBV18 combines with J gene TRBJ1-3, with D tentatively TRBD1 (5 bases). The CDR3 contains 16 residues. From germline, CDR1 is KGHSH and CDR2 LQKENI. Trimming left V 0 bases short and J 3 bases short, with 12 bases between. CDR3 protein: CASSPPGVPDGNTIYF. CDR3 DNA: TGTGCCAGCTCACCACCGGGGGTGCCCGATGGAAACACCATATATTTT.

V is TRBV19 and J is TRBJ2-3, with TRBD2 as a possible D gene (5 bases). Trimming took off 7 bases at V and 3 bases at J, with 11 bases between the two ends. CDR3 size: 13 residues. Germline V lookup: CDR1 LNHDA, CDR2 SQIVND (reference sequence). The CDR3 loop is CASTAAGTDTQYF. CDR3 in DNA: TGTGCCAGTACAGCGGCGGGTACAGATACGCAGTATTTT.

J is TRBJ2-2 and V is TRBV10-1, with no clear D. Trimming shortened V by 2 bases and J by 8 bases, and 6 bases separated the two germline ends. The CDR3 has 12 amino acids. CDR1 is WNHNN and CDR2 is SYGVQD in the germline V gene (reference sequence). The CDR3 DNA follows: TGCGCCAGCAGTGAGAGTTCAGGGGAGCTGTTTTTT. Its translation: CASSESSGELFF.

This chain links TRBV11-2 with TRBJ2-3; the D gene is possibly TRBD2 (5 bases). With 0 bases removed from V and 0 bases from J, the gap between germline ends came to 16 bases. The CDR3 is 18 amino acids. The germline V gene has CDR1 SGHAT and CDR2 FQNNGV. The CDR3 DNA follows: TGTGCCAGCAGCTTAGAAGTGGCCGGACTCCAGAGCACAGATACGCAGTATTTT. Translating gives CASSLEVAGLQSTDTQYF.

This sequence joins TRBV5-1 and TRBJ1-4; possible D gene TRBD1, 5 bases. CDR1 SGHRS and CDR2 YFSETQ come from the germline V gene. V lost 0 bases and J 0 bases, leaving 18 bases between the germline ends. This CDR3 has 19 amino acids. The CDR3 sequence is CASSLEGSGIYSTNEKLFF. CDR3 nucleotide sequence: TGCGCCAGCAGCTTGGAGGGGTCAGGGATTTATTCAACTAATGAAAAACTGTTTTTT. The variable domain in full, completed from reference TRBV5-1 and TRBJ1-4, reads KAGVTQTPRYLIKTRGQQVTLSCSPISGHRSVSWYQQTPGQGLQFLFEYFSETQRNKGNFPGRFSGRQFSNSRSEMNVSTLELGDSALYLCASSLEGSGIYSTNEKLFFGSGTQLSVL.

This chain's CDR3 is CSVQGTGRLEQYF. CDR3 bases: TGCAGCGTCCAAGGGACAGGGCGCCTCGAGCAGTACTTC. V is TRBV29-1 and J is TRBJ2-7, with 9 bases matching TRBD1. V trimming: 6 bases; J trimming: 6 bases; junction bases outside the gene matches: 9. The CDR3 extends over 13 amino acids. Germline V gene sequence: CDR1 SQVTM, CDR2 ANQGSEA.

This clone was found once. The chain employs TRBV7-2 and TRBJ2-3, with D maybe TRBD2 (6 bases). The CDR3 covers 15 residues. The V gene lost 4 bases and the J gene lost 3 bases, with 14 bases spanning the gap. Germline assignment: CDR1 SGHTA and CDR2 FQGNSA. In DNA form, the CDR3 reads TGTGCCAGCAGCTCCGCGGAGGGCAATACAGATACGCAGTATTTT. Amino acid sequence: CASSSAEGNTDTQYF.

The chain recombines TRBV6-6 with TRBJ2-2, with D unclear. V lost 6 bases and J lost 7, with 6 bases in between. From germline, CDR1 is MNHNY and CDR2 SVGAGI (reference sequence). The CDR3 has 11 residues. The CDR3 sequence is CASSPRGELFF. CDR3 coding DNA: TGTGCCAGCAGCCCCCGCGGGGAGCTGTTTTTT.

The chain's CDR3 is CASSLARGGSSYEQYF. The CDR3 region has the DNA TGTGCCAGCAGCTTAGCCCGGGGGGGTAGCTCCTACGAGCAGTACTTC. The chain combines TRBV7-6 with TRBJ2-7; 8 bases match TRBD2. CDR3 size: 16 residues. Losses at the gene ends were 0 bases for V and 0 bases for J; bases not matched to a gene: 4. Per the germline V gene, CDR1 is SGHVS and CDR2 is FNYEAQ.

The V call is TRBV5-1, the J call TRBJ2-1; a weak D match, TRBD2 (6 bases). V was pared by 4 bases and J by 7 bases, with 15 bases between. Germline CDR1 is SGHRS and CDR2 is YFSETQ. This CDR3 is built from 14 residues. CDR3 region: CASSPGSHMNEQFF. The CDR3 nucleotides read TGCGCCAGCAGCCCCGGGAGCCATATGAATGAGCAGTTCTTC.

This clone turned up a few times. The V and J genes are TRBV5-1 and TRBJ2-1, with 7 bases aligning to TRBD2. The CDR3 length is 13 residues. V lost 7 bases and J lost 5; bases outside the gene matches: 6. Germline V gives CDR1 SGHRS, CDR2 YFSETQ. The CDR3, as DNA: TGCGCCAGCCCTTGGGGAGGGGACAATGAGCAGTTCTTC. It translates to CASPWGGDNEQFF.

This chain uses TRBV6-1 with TRBJ1-6, with D unresolved. Germline values: CDR1 MNHNS, CDR2 SASEGT. The CDR3 length is 17 residues. Between the trimmed V and J ends, which lost 4 bases and 0 bases, there was a span of 13 bases. In nucleotides, the CDR3 is TGTGCCAGCAGTGGCCGAGTGGCCAGCTCCTATAATTCACCCCTCCACTTT. Protein product: CASSGRVASSYNSPLHF.

The rearrangement uses TRBV6-6 and TRBJ2-7; a weak D match, TRBD2 (5 bases). Per the germline V gene, CDR1 is MNHNY and CDR2 is SVGAGI (reference sequence). The CDR3 consists of 11 residues. CDR3 bases: TGTGCTGGAGGTGGTGGCTACGAGCAGTACTTC. It encodes CAGGGGYEQYF.

The rearrangement uses TRBV19 and TRBJ1-2; TRBD1 might be the D (5 bases). CDR1 LNHDA and CDR2 SQIVND come from the germline V gene (reference sequence). Trimming stripped 7 bases from V and 0 bases from J, with 18 bases between. The length of the CDR3 is 16 residues. This CDR3 is CASTPLRDGTNYGYTF. Written as DNA, the CDR3 is TGTGCCAGTACCCCTCTCCGGGACGGTACTAACTATGGCTACACCTTC.

This clone appeared once. This sequence joins TRBV10-3 and TRBJ1-1, with 7 bases identical to TRBD1. V dropped 8 bases and J dropped 0; count of bases not matched to a gene: 6. The V gene's germline CDR1 is ENHRY and CDR2 SYGVKD. The CDR3 spans 14 residues. The CDR3 reads CAIAGTALNTEAFF. The CDR3 nucleotides are TGTGCCATCGCCGGGACAGCATTGAACACTGAAGCTTTCTTT.

CDR3 region: CASSLEVSYNSPLHF. In DNA form, the CDR3 reads TGCGCCAGCAGCTTGGAGGTCTCCTATAATTCACCCCTCCACTTT. The chain links TRBV5-1 to TRBJ1-6; D remains ambiguous. V was trimmed by 0 bases and J by 0 bases, leaving 4 bases between them. Germline V lookup: CDR1 SGHRS, CDR2 YFSETQ. The CDR3 runs 15 residues.

V gene TRBV5-3 combines with J gene TRBJ1-6; D is perhaps TRBD1 (5 bases). TRBV5-3 is labeled an ORF, and its function is uncertain. The CDR3 runs 14 residues. Trimming took 1 base from V and 10 from J, leaving 12 bases between them. The CDR3 DNA sequence: TGTGCCAGAAGCTTGAGGCAGGGAAGCTCACCCCTCCACTTT. This translates into CARSLRQGSSPLHF.